One sample yielded the 25 T cell receptor beta chains listed below, sequenced in a study of blood T cell repertoires in COVID-19 (dated by TCRdb to between 2020 and 2021). The library was made by the immunoSEQ multiplex PCR assay. What TCRdb holds here is the immuneACCESS table cut down to in-frame rearrangements. Part of the clones is not present; checked against another copy, under half of the missing clones reflect an unresolved V gene, and the others are unexplained. A total of 250,000 to 300,000 clones appear in this sample, over 85% of them only once. 1.9% of the sample lies in the top ten. The specimen was PBMCs or T cells enriched from blood (not recorded which). The receptors come from a woman between 55 and 75 years old who had recovered from COVID-19.

This clone occurred a few times. V gene TRBV28 combines with J gene TRBJ1-5; TRBD1 might be the D (6 bases). CDR1 and CDR2 (germline): MDHEN, SYDVKM. V lost 6 bases and J 5 bases, leaving 17 bases between the germline ends. This CDR3 spans 15 amino acids. The CDR3 DNA reads TGTGCCAGCAGCCTAACGGACAGACCTCATCAGCCCCAGCATTTT. Its protein product is CASSLTDRPHQPQHF.

The chain carries TRBV9 and TRBJ1-1; D remains unclear. In germline, CDR1 is SGDLS, CDR2 YYNGEE. The V and J ends lost 4 bases and 4 bases respectively, with 14 bases between them. The CDR3 extends over 14 amino acids. In nucleotides, the CDR3 is TGTGCCAGCAGCCGGGATGCGGAGGGCACTGAAGCTTTCTTT. Translating gives CASSRDAEGTEAFF.

This CDR3 is CASSDAGLAQETQYF. CDR3 bases: TGTGCCAGCAGTGACGCGGGACTAGCGCAAGAGACCCAGTACTTC. V gene TRBV28 combines with J gene TRBJ2-5; 10 nucleotides agree with TRBD2. Germline loops: CDR1 MDHEN, CDR2 SYDVKM. Trimming cost V 5 bases and J 2 bases; bases outside gene matches: 5. The CDR3 has 15 residues.

This clone has only a few counts. The rearrangement joins TRBV18 to TRBJ1-1, with D possibly being TRBD1 (5 bases). The V end was cut by 3 bases, the J end by 11 bases, with 22 bases between. Germline V gives CDR1 KGHSH, CDR2 LQKENI. This CDR3 is built from 15 residues. The CDR3 loop reads CASSPRMGDGARAFF. CDR3 coding DNA: TGTGCCAGCTCACCGAGAATGGGCGATGGGGCTCGGGCTTTCTTT.

The chain is built from TRBV7-2 and TRBJ2-7; the D gene is possibly TRBD2 (6 bases). This CDR3 is built from 14 residues. Germline loops: CDR1 SGHTA, CDR2 FQGNSA. Trimming removed 1 base from V and 5 bases from J, with 12 bases in between. CDR3 in amino acids: CASSLETSENEQYF. DNA of the CDR3: TGTGCCAGCAGCTTAGAGACTAGTGAAAACGAGCAGTACTTC.

This sequence joins TRBV7-8 and TRBJ1-3, with TRBD1 identical over 7 bases. Germline assignment: CDR1 SGHVS and CDR2 FQNEAQ. V lost 5 bases, J lost 4 bases, and 8 bases stayed unmatched. This CDR3 region has 15 residues. CDR3 sequence: CASSLLDRVGNTIYF. The CDR3 nucleotides are TGTGCCAGCAGCCTATTAGACAGGGTCGGAAACACCATATATTTT.

This clone was counted a single time. V is TRBV13 and J is TRBJ2-5; 7 nucleotides agree with TRBD2. V lost 8 bases, J lost 7 bases, and 16 bases stayed unmatched. CDR3 length equals 15 residues. CDR1 and CDR2 from the germline V gene are PRHDT and FYEKMQ (reference sequence). The CDR3 region is CASSMRELPLGTQYF. The CDR3 bases are TGTGCCAGCTCTATGCGGGAGCTACCACTGGGGACCCAGTACTTC.

V and J are TRBV3-1 (or the pseudogene TRBV3-2) and TRBJ2-7; D perhaps matches TRBD2 (6 bases). V lost 4 bases and J lost 6, with 16 bases in between. Germline-derived CDR1 and CDR2 are LGHDT and YNNKEL (reference sequence). This CDR3 is 14 amino acids long. The CDR3 nucleotides read TGTGCCAGCAGCCTTAAGGGTTGGGGAGGCGAGCAGTACTTC. As protein: CASSLKGWGGEQYF.

This chain connects TRBV10-3 to TRBJ1-2, with a possible D match to TRBD1 (5 bases). The CDR3 length is 13 residues. Germline V CDR1 and CDR2: ENHRY, SYGVKD. Trimming shortened V by 2 bases and J by 8 bases, and 12 bases separated the two germline ends. CDR3 amino acids: CAISEQGTRGYTF. CDR3 coding DNA: TGTGCCATCAGTGAGCAGGGAACGCGCGGCTACACCTTC.

CDR3 sequence reads: CASGDRRTEAFF. In nucleotides, the CDR3 is TGTGCCAGCGGGGACAGGCGCACTGAAGCTTTCTTT. The chain is built from TRBV25-1 and TRBJ1-1, with TRBD1 matching over 8 bases. The germline gives CDR1 MGHDK, CDR2 SYGVNS. CDR3 size: 12 residues. V lost 8 bases, J lost 4 bases, and 3 bases stayed unmatched.

This clone was detected once. The chain is built from TRBV6-1 and TRBJ2-7; 10 bases are shared with TRBD1. This CDR3 region has 15 residues. Trimming took 3 bases from V and 3 from J; bases not matched to a gene: 5. Germline CDR1 reads MNHNS; CDR2 reads SASEGT. The CDR3 region is CASSDPGTGVYEQYF. In nucleotides, the CDR3 is TGTGCCAGCAGTGACCCCGGGACAGGGGTCTACGAGCAGTACTTC.

This chain links TRBV19 with TRBJ2-7, with 11 bases fitting TRBD2. Germline loops: CDR1 LNHDA, CDR2 SQIVND (reference sequence). The CDR3 has 15 amino acids. After removal of 7 bases from V and 5 bases from J, the junction contained 10 bases not matched to a gene. In nucleotides, the CDR3 is TGTGCCAGTAATCAGCCCGGGACTAGCGGAGACGAGCAGTACTTC. Amino acids: CASNQPGTSGDEQYF.

V usage is TRBV28 and J usage is TRBJ2-7; D call uncertain. Germline assignment: CDR1 MDHEN and CDR2 SYDVKM. The V and J ends lost 7 bases and 1 base respectively, with 14 bases between them. This CDR3 has 14 amino acids. This CDR3 is CASTQAYRSYEQYF. DNA for the CDR3: TGTGCCAGCACCCAGGCTTACCGTTCCTACGAGCAGTACTTC.

This chain connects TRBV24-1 to TRBJ1-5; D unresolved. The CDR3 contains 15 residues. CDR1 is KGHDR, CDR2 SFDVKD, per germline. The germline V and J ends were trimmed by 2 bases and 1 base, with 8 bases remaining between them. The CDR3 here is CATSDSTRSNQPQHF. The CDR3 DNA follows: TGTGCCACCAGTGATTCAACTCGAAGCAATCAGCCCCAGCATTTT.

In DNA, the CDR3 is TGTGCCAGTAAGGGCAGGGATGGAAGCAATCAGCCCCAGCATTTT. It codes for CASKGRDGSNQPQHF. The chain links TRBV19 to TRBJ1-5; a weak D match, TRBD1 (5 bases). From germline, CDR1 is LNHDA and CDR2 SQIVND (reference sequence). The CDR3 has 15 amino acids. The V gene lost 7 bases and the J gene lost 1 base, with 14 bases spanning the gap.

The chain couples TRBV11-2 to TRBJ1-1; D is unresolved. CDR1 and CDR2 from the germline V gene are SGHAT and FQNNGV. CDR3 size: 16 residues. V was trimmed by 1 base and J by 5 bases, leaving 17 bases between them. The CDR3 sequence: CASSLGFVLSGTEAFF. CDR3 bases: TGTGCCAGCAGCTTAGGATTCGTCCTCTCGGGGACTGAAGCTTTCTTT.

The chain carries TRBV3-1 (or the pseudogene TRBV3-2) and TRBJ1-1; maybe TRBD1 (5 bases). V shed 3 bases and J shed 4 bases, with 18 bases lying between them. The germline V gene has CDR1 LGHDT and CDR2 YNNKEL (reference sequence). This CDR3 spans 16 amino acids. This CDR3 reads CASSQREVGQFTEAFF. The CDR3 DNA reads TGTGCCAGCAGCCAGAGAGAGGTTGGACAATTCACTGAAGCTTTCTTT.

The CDR3 here is CASRGDTPYYGYTF. The DNA for the CDR3 is TGTGCCAGCAGGGGAGACACACCTTACTATGGCTACACCTTC. The chain links TRBV2 to TRBJ1-2; no clear D. V lost 6 bases and J 3 bases, leaving 14 bases between the germline ends. Germline loops: CDR1 SNHLY, CDR2 FYNNEI. This CDR3 is 14 amino acids long. Supplemented by reference TRBV2 and TRBJ1-2, the full variable domain reads EPEVTQTPSHQVTQMGQEVILRCVPISNHLYFYWYRQILGQKVEFLVSFYNNEISEKSEIFDDQFSVERPDGSNFTLKIRSTKLEDSAMYFCASRGDTPYYGYTFGSGTRLTVV.

This sequence joins TRBV5-1 and TRBJ1-6; D remains ambiguous. This CDR3 has 12 residues. In germline, CDR1 is SGHRS, CDR2 YFSETQ. V shed 2 bases and J shed 16 bases, with 13 bases lying between them. The CDR3 sequence is CASSLPDKFLHF. The CDR3 DNA reads as TGCGCCAGCAGCTTACCCGACAAGTTTCTCCACTTT.

This clone came up once. The CDR3 region is CASSAGTGNTEAFF. CDR3 DNA: TGTGCCAGCAGCGCCGGGACAGGGAACACTGAAGCTTTCTTT. This rearrangement joins TRBV9 to TRBJ1-1, with 8 bases fitting TRBD1. The CDR3 totals 14 residues. Trimming took 3 bases from V and 1 from J; bases not matched to a gene: 2. Germline CDR1 is SGDLS and CDR2 is YYNGEE.

The V and J genes are TRBV18 and TRBJ1-5; no clear D. CDR3 length equals 14 residues. Trimming took off 8 bases at V and 6 bases at J, with 17 bases between the two ends. Per germline, CDR1 KGHSH and CDR2 LQKENI. The CDR3 reads CASRGREQSQPQHF. The CDR3 coding sequence is TGTGCCAGCCGTGGGAGGGAGCAGTCTCAGCCCCAGCATTTT.

The chain combines TRBV9 with TRBJ2-1; 14 bases map to TRBD2. This CDR3 has 17 amino acids. J gave up 2 bases and V 3 bases, and 4 bases lay outside the gene matches. CDR1 SGDLS and CDR2 YYNGEE come from the germline V gene. DNA for the CDR3: TGTGCCAGCAGCGGACTAGCGGGAGGGATCCCCTACAATGAGCAGTTCTTC. It translates to CASSGLAGGIPYNEQFF.

J is TRBJ1-5 and V is TRBV6-6; 8 nucleotides line up with TRBD1. The CDR3 has 15 amino acids. V lost 1 base and J lost 5; bases outside the gene matches: 4. Per the germline V gene, CDR1 is MNHNY and CDR2 is SVGAGI (reference sequence). The CDR3 reads CASSYLTGEDQPQHF. As DNA, the CDR3 is TGTGCCAGCAGTTACTTGACAGGGGAGGATCAGCCCCAGCATTTT.

The chain joins TRBV29-1 to TRBJ2-5; tentatively, D is TRBD2 (6 bases). The germline V gene has CDR1 SQVTM and CDR2 ANQGSEA. V was cut by 4 bases and J by 5 bases, with 11 bases left in between. The CDR3 length is 12 residues. CDR3 residues: CSVVGAGETQYF. The CDR3 nucleotides read TGCAGCGTTGTTGGAGCGGGCGAGACCCAGTACTTC. The variable domain in full, with the rest retrieved from reference TRBV29-1 and TRBJ2-5, is SAVISQKPSRDICQRGTSLTIQCQVDSQVTMMFWYRQQPGQSLTLIATANQGSEATYESGFVIDKFPISRPNLTFSTLTVSNMSPEDSSIYLCSVVGAGETQYFGPGTRLLVL.

The chain recombines TRBV28 with TRBJ2-2, with TRBD2 matching 14 bases. The CDR3 contains 17 residues. With V trimmed by 7 bases and J by 7 bases, 11 bases remained unmatched. The V gene's germline CDR1 is MDHEN and CDR2 SYDVKM. CDR3 protein: CASTKEGLAGEGGELFF. The CDR3 nucleotides read TGTGCCAGCACCAAAGAGGGACTAGCGGGAGAGGGCGGGGAGCTGTTTTTT.